The present entry profiles one T cell receptor beta chain with its context. Antigen specificity is unknown. Germline V gene data show CDR1 as ENHRY and CDR2 as SYGVKD. V gave up 10 bases and J gave up 8 bases; unmatched junction bases: 11. The CDR3 covers 16 residues. The data originate from a study of multiple sclerosis patients with progressive multifocal leukoencephalopathy. Overall study results and limits: Before and during natalizumab, the clones expanded at PML already existed.

Time point given: before natalizumab initiation. TCRdb keeps only in-frame clones here, not all; method: immunoSEQ multiplex PCR. The table has around 32,000 clones, 80% to 95% seen once. Sequenced: PBMCs. The receptor was isolated from a man aged 25-45 years with multiple sclerosis. V is TRBV10-3 and J is TRBJ2-1; 16 bases map to TRBD2. CDR3 sequence (DNA): TGTGCCACCAAGGGGACTAGCGGGAGGGCTAGGGATGAGCAGTTCTTC. This codes for CATKGTSGRARDEQFF.